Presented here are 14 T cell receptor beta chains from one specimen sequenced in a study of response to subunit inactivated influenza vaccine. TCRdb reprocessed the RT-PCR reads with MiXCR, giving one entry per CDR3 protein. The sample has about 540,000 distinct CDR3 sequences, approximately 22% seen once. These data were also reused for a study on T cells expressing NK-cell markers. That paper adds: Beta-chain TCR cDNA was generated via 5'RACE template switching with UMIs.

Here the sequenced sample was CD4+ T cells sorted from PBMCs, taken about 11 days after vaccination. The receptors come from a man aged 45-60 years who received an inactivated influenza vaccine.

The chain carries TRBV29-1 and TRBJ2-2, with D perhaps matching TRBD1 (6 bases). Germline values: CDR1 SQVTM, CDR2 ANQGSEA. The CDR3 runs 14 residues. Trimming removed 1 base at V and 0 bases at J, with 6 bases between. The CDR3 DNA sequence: TGCAGCGTTGAAGGGGGGCCGAACACCGGGGAGCTGTTTTTT. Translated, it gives CSVEGGPNTGELFF.

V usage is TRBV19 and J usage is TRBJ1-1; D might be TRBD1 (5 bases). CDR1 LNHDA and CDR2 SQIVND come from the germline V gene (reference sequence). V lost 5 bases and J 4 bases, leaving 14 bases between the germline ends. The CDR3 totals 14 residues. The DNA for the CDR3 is TGTGCCAGTAGTCCCAACGGGCAGGGCACTGAAGCTTTCTTT. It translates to CASSPNGQGTEAFF.

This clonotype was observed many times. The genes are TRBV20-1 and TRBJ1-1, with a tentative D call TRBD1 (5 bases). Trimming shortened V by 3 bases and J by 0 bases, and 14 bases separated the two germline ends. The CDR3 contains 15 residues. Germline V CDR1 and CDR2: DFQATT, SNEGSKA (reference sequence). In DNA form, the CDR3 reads TGCAGTGCTAGGACAGCATTCGACATGAACACTGAAGCTTTCTTT. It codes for CSARTAFDMNTEAFF.

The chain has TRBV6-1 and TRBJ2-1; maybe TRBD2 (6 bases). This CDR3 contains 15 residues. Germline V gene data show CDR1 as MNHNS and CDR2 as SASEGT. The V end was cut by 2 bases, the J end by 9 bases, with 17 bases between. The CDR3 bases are TGTGCCAGCAGTGAACTAGGGGTTGGCGGGGCTGAGCAGTTCTTC. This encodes CASSELGVGGAEQFF.

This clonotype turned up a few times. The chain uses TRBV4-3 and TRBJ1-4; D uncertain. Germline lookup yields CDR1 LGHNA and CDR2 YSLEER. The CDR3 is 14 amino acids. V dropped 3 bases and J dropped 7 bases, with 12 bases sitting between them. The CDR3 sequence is CASSHRTAGEKLFF. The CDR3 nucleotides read TGCGCCAGCAGCCACCGCACCGCCGGTGAAAAACTGTTTTTT.

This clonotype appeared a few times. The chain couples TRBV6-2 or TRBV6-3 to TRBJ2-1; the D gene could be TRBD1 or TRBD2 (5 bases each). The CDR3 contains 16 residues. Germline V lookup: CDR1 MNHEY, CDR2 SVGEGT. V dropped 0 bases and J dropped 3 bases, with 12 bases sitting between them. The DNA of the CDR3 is TGTGCCAGCAGTTACTCGGTCCGGGACCTCTACAATGAGCAGTTCTTC. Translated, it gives CASSYSVRDLYNEQFF.

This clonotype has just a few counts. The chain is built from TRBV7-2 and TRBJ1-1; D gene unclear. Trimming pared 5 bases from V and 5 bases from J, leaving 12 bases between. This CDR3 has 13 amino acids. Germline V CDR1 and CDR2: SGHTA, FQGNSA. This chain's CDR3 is CASSPMSGTEAFF. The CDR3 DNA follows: TGTGCCAGCAGCCCCATGTCCGGGACTGAAGCTTTCTTT.

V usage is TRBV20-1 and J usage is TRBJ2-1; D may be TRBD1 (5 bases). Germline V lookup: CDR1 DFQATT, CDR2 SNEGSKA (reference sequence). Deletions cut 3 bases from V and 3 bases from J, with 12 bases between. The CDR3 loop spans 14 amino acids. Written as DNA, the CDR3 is TGCAGTGCTAGGGTAGCAGGGAACTACAATGAGCAGTTCTTC. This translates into CSARVAGNYNEQFF.

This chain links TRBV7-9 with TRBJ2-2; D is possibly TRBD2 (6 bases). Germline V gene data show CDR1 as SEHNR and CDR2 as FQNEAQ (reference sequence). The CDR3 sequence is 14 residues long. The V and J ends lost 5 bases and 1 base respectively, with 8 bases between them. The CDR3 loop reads CASSGGLNTGELFF. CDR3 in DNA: TGTGCCAGCAGCGGGGGACTGAACACCGGGGAGCTGTTTTTT. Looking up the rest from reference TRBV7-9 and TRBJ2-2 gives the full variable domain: DTGVSQNPRHKITKRGQNVTFRCDPISEHNRLYWYRQTLGQGPEFLTYFQNEAQLEKSRLLSDRFSAERPKGSFSTLEIQRTEQGDSAMYLCASSGGLNTGELFFGEGSRLTVL.

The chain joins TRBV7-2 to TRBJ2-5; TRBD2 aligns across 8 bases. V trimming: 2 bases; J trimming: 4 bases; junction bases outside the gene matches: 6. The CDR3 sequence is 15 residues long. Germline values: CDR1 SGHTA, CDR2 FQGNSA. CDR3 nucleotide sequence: TGTGCCAGCAGCTTATCGGGGGGGGGGTTAGAGACCCAGTACTTC. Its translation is CASSLSGGGLETQYF.

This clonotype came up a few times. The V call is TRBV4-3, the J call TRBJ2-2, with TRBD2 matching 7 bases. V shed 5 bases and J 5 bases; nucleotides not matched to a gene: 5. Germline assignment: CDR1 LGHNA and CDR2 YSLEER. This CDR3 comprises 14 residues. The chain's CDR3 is CASSSGTWTGELFF. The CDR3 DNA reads TGCGCCAGCAGCAGCGGGACCTGGACCGGGGAGCTGTTTTTT.

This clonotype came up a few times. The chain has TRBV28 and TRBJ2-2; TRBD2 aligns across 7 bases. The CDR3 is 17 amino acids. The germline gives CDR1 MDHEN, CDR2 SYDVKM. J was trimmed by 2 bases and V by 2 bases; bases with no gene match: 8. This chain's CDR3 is CASSLGTLAVNTGELFF. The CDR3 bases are TGTGCCAGCAGTTTAGGGACGCTAGCGGTTAACACCGGGGAGCTGTTTTTT.

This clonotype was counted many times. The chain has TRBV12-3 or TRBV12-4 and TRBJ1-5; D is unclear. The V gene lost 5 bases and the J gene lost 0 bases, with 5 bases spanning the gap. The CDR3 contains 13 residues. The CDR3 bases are TGTGCCAGCAGTCTATATAGCAATCAGCCCCAGCATTTT. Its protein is CASSLYSNQPQHF.

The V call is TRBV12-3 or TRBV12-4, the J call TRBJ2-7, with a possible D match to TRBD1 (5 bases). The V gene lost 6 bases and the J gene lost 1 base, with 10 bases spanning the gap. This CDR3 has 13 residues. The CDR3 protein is CASSNDRSYEQYF. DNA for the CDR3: TGTGCCAGCAGCAACGACAGATCCTACGAGCAGTACTTC.